The 3 T cell receptor beta chains below all came from one sample that was sequenced in a study of blood T cell repertoires in COVID-19. The method was immunoSEQ multiplex PCR; TCRdb's version includes in-frame clones alone and lacks a portion of them. This repertoire shows 250,000 to 350,000 clones, 80% to 95% found once; its top ten account for 1% to 1.3%. Sample: PBMCs or T cells enriched from blood (not recorded which). The receptor set was obtained from a woman in her twenties or thirties who had recovered from COVID-19.

The rearrangement uses TRBV9 and TRBJ2-3, with 9 bases identical to TRBD2. The CDR3 totals 14 residues. The germline V gene encodes CDR1 SGDLS and CDR2 YYNGEE. J gave up 10 bases and V 0 bases, and 6 bases lay outside the gene matches. This chain's CDR3 is CASSVDGGRGAQYF. The DNA for the CDR3 is TGTGCCAGCAGCGTAGATGGCGGGAGGGGGGCGCAGTATTTT.

The chain couples TRBV2 to TRBJ1-5, with 11 bases fitting TRBD1. CDR3 length equals 15 residues. V was pared by 4 bases and J by 6 bases, with 5 bases of the junction left unmatched. Germline-derived CDR1 and CDR2 are SNHLY and FYNNEI. The chain's CDR3 is CASSVRGQGGQPQHF. In DNA, the CDR3 is TGTGCCAGCAGTGTTCGGGGACAGGGGGGTCAGCCCCAGCATTTT.

In this sample, this clone turned up once. One end of the junction fails to match germline, which may point to a read error. The chain uses TRBV19 and TRBJ1-5; TRBD1 is a possible D gene (5 bases). The germline gives CDR1 LNHDA, CDR2 SQIVND (reference sequence). This CDR3 has 12 residues. The CDR3 here is CASSIDRVRKAF. The CDR3, as DNA: TGTGCCAGTAGTATAGACAGGGTTCGGAAGGCTTTT.